The 11 T cell receptor beta chains given below trace back to one sample, sequenced in a study of CD8 T cells in Susac syndrome. Reverse transcription of 0.5 to 1 ug RNA was performed with random hexamers. TCRdb ran MiXCR on the immunoSEQ multiplex PCR reads and lists one entry per CDR3 protein. This table holds 110,000 to 150,000 distinct CDR3 sequences, approximately 96% found once. The sample taken for sequencing was CD4+ T cells from PBMCs. The receptors derive from a human donor with Susac syndrome.

The chain joins TRBV7-2 to TRBJ2-5; D is uncertain. The germline V gene encodes CDR1 SGHTA and CDR2 FQGNSA. The CDR3 is made up of 8 amino acids. CDR3 protein: CFQETQYF. The DNA for the CDR3 is TGTTTCCAAGAGACCCAGTACTTC.

This sequence joins TRBV7-2 and TRBJ2-1; D is uncertain. From germline, CDR1 is SGHTA and CDR2 FQGNSA. CDR3 size: 15 residues. V dropped 2 bases and J dropped 0 bases, with 8 bases sitting between them. CDR3 in amino acids: CASSLTGTSYNEQFF. CDR3 bases: TGTGCCAGCAGCTTAACCGGAACCTCCTACAATGAGCAGTTCTTC. The full variable domain, with the rest looked up from reference TRBV7-2 and TRBJ2-1, is GAGVSQSPSNKVTEKGKDVELRCDPISGHTALYWYRQSLGQGLEFLIYFQGNSAPDKSGLPSDRFSAERTGGSVSTLTIQRTQQEDSAVYLCASSLTGTSYNEQFFGPGTRLTVL.

This chain uses TRBV20-1 with TRBJ1-2; 8 bases match TRBD1. V lost 3 bases to trimming and J lost 5 bases; unmatched junction nucleotides: 8. Germline V lookup: CDR1 DFQATT, CDR2 SNEGSKA (reference sequence). The CDR3 sequence is 14 residues long. The CDR3 DNA follows: TGCAGTGCTAGGCCCGGGACAGGTTCATATGGCTACACCTTC. This gives the protein CSARPGTGSYGYTF.

This clonotype was recorded a few times. As DNA, the CDR3 is TGCAGCGTTCCCGGGGGGACAGGGTTAGAGACCCAGTACTTC. Translating gives CSVPGGTGLETQYF. The chain uses TRBV29-1 and TRBJ2-5; 9 positions match TRBD1. V lost 5 bases to trimming and J lost 4 bases; unmatched junction nucleotides: 8. There are 14 residues in the CDR3. The germline V gene has CDR1 SQVTM and CDR2 ANQGSEA.

The chain combines TRBV20-1 with TRBJ2-7; no firm D call. The germline V gene has CDR1 DFQATT and CDR2 SNEGSKA (reference sequence). V lost 7 bases, J lost 4 bases, and 14 bases lay in between. The CDR3 sequence is 12 residues long. The CDR3 region has the DNA TGCAGTGTCCCCTCTTTATCATACGAGCAGTACTTC. Amino acid sequence: CSVPSLSYEQYF.

The chain carries TRBV20-1 and TRBJ1-4; D unresolved. Trimming removed 3 bases at V and 2 bases at J, with 7 bases between. CDR1 is DFQATT, CDR2 SNEGSKA, per germline (reference sequence). The CDR3 contains 13 residues. In nucleotides, the CDR3 is TGCAGTGCTAGCCGGGTTACTAATGAAAAACTGTTTTTT. Amino acid sequence: CSASRVTNEKLFF.

V usage is TRBV20-1 and J usage is TRBJ2-5; D is possibly TRBD2 (6 bases). Germline loops: CDR1 DFQATT, CDR2 SNEGSKA (reference sequence). The V end lost 0 bases, the J end lost 9 bases, and 8 bases lay between the germline ends. The CDR3 covers 11 residues. The CDR3, as DNA: TGCAGTGCTAGAGATAGGAGGGCCCAGTACTTC. It codes for CSARDRRAQYF.

Only one count was recorded for this clonotype. The chain has TRBV6-2 or TRBV6-3 and TRBJ1-1, with D possibly being TRBD1 (5 bases). The CDR3 runs to 12 residues. Trimming removed 6 bases from V and 8 bases from J, with 13 bases in between. Germline loops: CDR1 MNHEY, CDR2 SVGEGT. The CDR3 loop reads CASRPATGEAFF. For the CDR3, the DNA is TGTGCCAGCAGACCTGCTACAGGAGAAGCTTTCTTT.

V usage is TRBV6-2 or TRBV6-3 and J usage is TRBJ2-3; TRBD1 matches at 7 bases. Unmatched junction bases numbered 6, after V lost 8 bases and J lost 4 bases. The CDR3 covers 13 residues. Germline V CDR1 and CDR2: MNHEY, SVGEGT. Here the CDR3 reads CASASQGADTQYF. The DNA of the CDR3 is TGTGCCAGCGCATCTCAGGGGGCAGATACGCAGTATTTT.

The CDR3 protein is CASGGGTSGLNEQFF. CDR3 sequence (DNA): TGCGCCAGCGGGGGGGGGACTAGCGGACTCAATGAGCAGTTCTTC. The V call is TRBV5-1, the J call TRBJ2-1, with TRBD2 matching over 11 bases. The V segment lost 7 bases and the J segment 6 bases; nucleotides outside the gene matches: 9. Germline V gene sequence: CDR1 SGHRS, CDR2 YFSETQ. The CDR3 consists of 15 residues.

The rearrangement joins TRBV28 to TRBJ2-3, with D possibly TRBD1 on 5 matching bases. CDR3 length: 13 residues. The germline V gene encodes CDR1 MDHEN and CDR2 SYDVKM. The germline V and J ends were trimmed by 8 bases and 1 base, with 10 bases remaining between them. This CDR3 is CASQGQGTDTQYF. In DNA, the CDR3 is TGTGCCAGCCAGGGTCAGGGCACAGATACGCAGTATTTT.